The clone carrying this T cell receptor beta chain was seen a few times. Using a J-beta primer mix together with a sample-barcoded 5' primer, a second PCR was run for roughly 6 to 11 cycles. A 12-random-nucleotide template-switch adaptor tagged each cDNA molecule. TCRdb redid the calling of the 5' RACE reads with MiXCR, one entry per CDR3 protein. This sample carries about 930,000 distinct CDR3 sequences, about 29% of them seen once, and the ten largest clones take 9.5% to 13%. These data belong to a study of blood T cells in healthy people across ages. Trimming took off 6 bases at V and 11 bases at J, with 13 bases between the two ends. This CDR3 spans 12 amino acids. From germline, CDR1 is MDHEN and CDR2 SYDVKM. The same data also contributed to another study, on T cells of mothers and their children.

This chain connects TRBV28 to TRBJ1-4; a weak D match, TRBD1 (5 bases). This sequence was found in a middle-aged woman in good health. Sequencing was carried out using blood. The CDR3 sequence is CASSAGGVKLFF. CDR3 DNA sequence: TGTGCCAGCAGCGCGGGGGGTGTCAAACTGTTTTTT.